This is a list of T cell receptor beta chains from one sample in a study of blood T cell repertoires in COVID-19. Here immunoSEQ multiplex PCR was the method, and the copy in TCRdb shows in-frame clones only, minus some. The data contain roughly 330,000 clones, 88% of them singletons. Sequenced sample: peripheral blood. The receptors here all came from a woman between 45 and 60 years old with active or convalescent COVID-19. CDR3s include the opening cysteine and the closing phenylalanine or tryptophan. The D gene is left open where the match is weak. Expanded clones get a size class; other rows say once, few or many, or leave the size out.

j_call d_call clone_size v_call cdr3_nt cdr3_aa
TRBJ1-4 TRBD1 NA TRBV12-3/TRBV12-4 TGTGCCAGCACGGGACAGCCTAATGAAAAACTGTTTTTT CASTGQPNEKLFF
TRBJ1-2 TRBD1 NA TRBV7-3 TGTGCCAGCAGCTTAGGGGACAGGGGCGTTAACTATGGCTACACCTTC CASSLGDRGVNYGYTF
TRBJ1-1 NA NA TRBV28 TGTGCCAGCAGTATTCCACTGACAGGTTACACTGAAGCTTTCTTT CASSIPLTGYTEAFF
TRBJ2-1 NA NA TRBV5-1 TGCGCCAGCAGCTTGAGTCTAAGCTCCTACAATGAGCAGTTCTTC CASSLSLSSYNEQFF
TRBJ1-1 NA NA TRBV29-1 TGCAGCGTTGAAGTCACAGGTAGGAACACTGAAGCTTTCTTT CSVEVTGRNTEAFF
TRBJ2-1 TRBD2 NA TRBV7-6 TGTGCCAGCAGCCACCGTCTAGCGGGGGGTATCAATGAGCAGTTCTTC CASSHRLAGGINEQFF
TRBJ2-3 NA NA TRBV5-1 TGCGCCAGCAGCCCGGGGGACGGCTATTATACGCAGTATTTT CASSPGDGYYTQYF
TRBJ2-7 TRBD2 NA TRBV5-1 TGCGCCAGCAGCTTAGGACTAGCGGCCTCCTACGAGCAGTACTTC CASSLGLAASYEQYF
TRBJ1-2 NA NA TRBV7-9 TGTGCCAGCAGCTTAGGGAGGGGCTACACCTTC CASSLGRGYTF
TRBJ1-4 NA few TRBV7-9 TGTGCCAGCAGTTTGGGGTCAGGGGCGGATTCTGAAAAACTGTTTTTT CASSLGSGADSEKLFF
TRBJ1-2 NA NA TRBV15 TGTGCCACCAGCAGCGGGGCCGAGGGAGGCTATGGCTACACCTTC CATSSGAEGGYGYTF
TRBJ2-7 TRBD1 NA TRBV6-2/TRBV6-3 TGTGCCAGCAGTTCGGGGGACAGGGGGAATTACGAGCAGTACTTC CASSSGDRGNYEQYF
TRBJ1-2 NA NA TRBV5-6 TGTGCCAGCGCGGGGGAGGGCCGCCCCTATGGCTACACCTTC CASAGEGRPYGYTF
TRBJ1-2 NA NA TRBV19 TGTGCCAGTAGTATTCCTACAGTAAACTATGGCTACACCTTC CASSIPTVNYGYTF
TRBJ1-5 TRBD1 NA TRBV18 TGTGCCAGCTCACCAAATCAGGGGGATCTTGAGCCCCAGCATTTT CASSPNQGDLEPQHF
TRBJ2-5 TRBD1 NA TRBV7-8 TGTGCCAGCGTAGCGACAGGGGGGAAAAAAGAGACCCAGTACTTC CASVATGGKKETQYF
TRBJ2-3 NA NA TRBV7-2 TGTGCCAGCAGCTCCCCCCGAGTCGCAGATACGCAGTATTTT CASSSPRVADTQYF
TRBJ2-1 NA NA TRBV7-7 TGTGCTAGCAGCCCTGTCGGGGAGGGGGATGAGCAGTTCTTC CASSPVGEGDEQFF
TRBJ1-4 TRBD1 NA TRBV3-1/TRBV3-2 TGTGCCAGCAGCCCCCACCGGACAGGCTCGAATGAAAAACTGTTTTTT CASSPHRTGSNEKLFF
TRBJ2-3 NA NA TRBV15 TGTGCCACCAGCAGAGTCACGGGGAAGGAAGCAGATACGCAGTATTTT CATSRVTGKEADTQYF
TRBJ1-2 TRBD1 NA TRBV9 TGTGCCAGCAGCCCCGCCGTGGGACAGGGTTATGGCTACACCTTC CASSPAVGQGYGYTF
TRBJ1-1 TRBD1 once TRBV5-1 TGCGCCAGCAGCTCGCGACAGGGAGACACTGAAGCTTTCTTT CASSSRQGDTEAFF
TRBJ1-3 TRBD1 NA TRBV5-6 TGTGCCAGCAGCTTGCCCGGACAGGGTTTTGCTGGAAACACCATATATTTT CASSLPGQGFAGNTIYF
TRBJ2-7 TRBD2 NA TRBV29-1 TGCAGCGTTGGGATACTAGCGGGAGCTGAGCAGTACTTC CSVGILAGAEQYF
TRBJ1-1 TRBD1 NA TRBV5-4 TGTGCCAGCAGCTTGTCGAGGGGGCAGGGGAACACTGAAGCTTTCTTT CASSLSRGQGNTEAFF
TRBJ1-2 TRBD1 NA TRBV5-6 TGTGCCAGCAGCAGTGACAGGGAAAACTATGGCTACACCTTC CASSSDRENYGYTF
TRBJ2-1 TRBD2 once TRBV14 TGTGCCAGCAGCCTTGTAGCGGGGGGATACAATGAGCAGTTCTTC CASSLVAGGYNEQFF
TRBJ2-7 NA NA TRBV6-5 TGTGCCAGCAGTTACGCGACATACTACGAGCAGTACTTC CASSYATYYEQYF
TRBJ1-1 NA NA TRBV30 TGTGCCTGGAGGTACTTTTTGCAGGGGAGTAAAGCTTTCTTT CAWRYFLQGSKAFF
TRBJ2-2 NA once TRBV15 TGTGCCACCAGCAGGACAGGATCCGGGGAGCTGTTTTTT CATSRTGSGELFF
TRBJ2-7 NA NA TRBV15 TGTGCCACCAGCAGAGAACAGTCCTACGAGCAGTACTTC CATSREQSYEQYF
TRBJ1-1 NA NA TRBV6-5 TGTGCCAGCAGCCCGTTACAGACATATTACACTGAAGCTTTCTTT CASSPLQTYYTEAFF
TRBJ2-4 TRBD1 NA TRBV7-6 TGTGCCAGCAGCTTAGCCTGGGGGGACAGGGTAACTTCAGGTGATCAGTACTTC CASSLAWGDRVTSGDQYF
TRBJ1-2 TRBD1 NA TRBV5-6 TGTGCCAGCAGCTTGACAGGGGTCTATGGCTACACCTTC CASSLTGVYGYTF
TRBJ2-1 TRBD2 NA TRBV12-3/TRBV12-4 TGTGCCAGCAGGCCTGGGGGGGGTGAGCAGTTCTTC CASRPGGGEQFF
TRBJ2-1 TRBD2 NA TRBV7-2 TGTGCCAGCAGCTTAGCAGGACTAGTAAATGAGCAGTTCTTC CASSLAGLVNEQFF
TRBJ2-2 NA NA TRBV4-1 TGCGCCAGCAGCCCGACGGCCCGTAGCGAGCTGTTTTTT CASSPTARSELFF
TRBJ2-3 NA NA TRBV3-1/TRBV3-2 TGTGCCAGCAGCGTAGAACAGGGAGGGACGCAGTATTTT CASSVEQGGTQYF
TRBJ1-1 NA NA TRBV4-1 TGCGCCAGCAGCCAAGAAAGCCCGAATCCTACTGAAGCTTTCTTT CASSQESPNPTEAFF
TRBJ1-4 NA NA TRBV19 TGTGCCAGTCGTCCCCCTCCGAGTGAAAAACTGTTTTTT CASRPPPSEKLFF
TRBJ2-1 NA NA TRBV18 TGTGCCAGCTCACCAGGGGAGCGGAGCTCCTACAATGAGCAGTTCTTC CASSPGERSSYNEQFF
TRBJ2-2 NA NA TRBV9 TGTGCCAGCAGTCGAGGGACACCGGGGACCGGGGAGCTGTTTTTT CASSRGTPGTGELFF
TRBJ1-6 TRBD1 NA TRBV5-4 TGTGCCAGCAGCCGGGAACAGGGGAACTCACCCCTCCACTTT CASSREQGNSPLHF
TRBJ2-7 TRBD2 once TRBV19 TGTGCCAGTAGTAGGTCGGGACTAGCGGCGATCTACGAGCAGTACTTC CASSRSGLAAIYEQYF
TRBJ1-2 NA NA TRBV29-1 TGCAGCGTTGATGAGCCCGGAGAATATGGCTACACCTTC CSVDEPGEYGYTF
TRBJ1-6 NA NA TRBV30 TGTGCCTGGGCAAGGGCGGGGGGTCTGTCGGCCCTCCACTTT CAWARAGGLSALHF